This T cell receptor (beta chain) comes out of a study of blood T cell repertoires in COVID-19. Overall study context: Material from acute and convalescent COVID-19 was sourced from the United States, Italy and Spain.

The germline V and J ends were trimmed by 5 bases and 7 bases, with 18 bases remaining between them. CDR1 is SGHNT, CDR2 YENEEA, per germline. The CDR3 extends over 15 amino acids. Measured with immunoSEQ multiplex PCR; TCRdb has only the in-frame clones, and not every one. Seen here are fewer than 400,000 clones, just under 90% observed once, and the top ten hold around 10%. Participants were aged roughly 18 to 100 years from about 25 US areas. Recovery among Cohort 3 donors was established by two negative PCRs, clearance, or symptom resolution. V gene TRBV11-3 combines with J gene TRBJ1-5; weak D call: TRBD1 (5 bases). The sequenced sample consisted of PBMCs or T cells enriched from blood (not recorded which). This TCR was recovered from a woman between 45 and 60 years old who had recovered from COVID-19. The CDR3 DNA sequence: TGTGCCAGCAGCCTCCGACAGTACTGGGGCCAGCCCCAGCATTTT. This codes for CASSLRQYWGQPQHF.